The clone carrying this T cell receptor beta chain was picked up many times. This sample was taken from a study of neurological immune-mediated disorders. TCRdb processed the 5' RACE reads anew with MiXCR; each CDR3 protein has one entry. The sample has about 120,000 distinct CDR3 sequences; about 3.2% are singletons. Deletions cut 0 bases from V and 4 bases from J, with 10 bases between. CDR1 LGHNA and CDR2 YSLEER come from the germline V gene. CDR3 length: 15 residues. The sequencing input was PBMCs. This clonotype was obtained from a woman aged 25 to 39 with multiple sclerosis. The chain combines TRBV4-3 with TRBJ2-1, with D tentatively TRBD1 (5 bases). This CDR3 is CASSQDPTVYNEQFF. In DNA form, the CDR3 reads TGCGCCAGCAGCCAAGATCCGACAGTTTACAATGAGCAGTTCTTC.